The next 17 T cell receptor beta chains were all read from a single sample in a study of blood T cell repertoires in COVID-19. Libraries were prepared by immunoSEQ multiplex PCR; TCRdb keeps only in-frame clonotypes and omits some of them. The repertoire has just under 350,000 clones, around 87% of them found once; the top ten carry about 6.3%. Sequenced: peripheral blood. The receptor source for this set is a woman between 45 and 60 years old with COVID-19, enrolled during active disease.

The V gene is TRBV11-2, the J gene TRBJ2-6, with TRBD2 identical over 8 bases. Per the germline V gene, CDR1 is SGHAT and CDR2 is FQNNGV. The V and J ends lost 6 bases and 0 bases, in that order; junction bases with no gene match: 22. The CDR3 loop spans 22 amino acids. CDR3 amino acids: CASSFAVARTSYPRSGANVLTF. In nucleotides, the CDR3 is TGTGCCAGCAGTTTCGCCGTTGCGAGGACTAGCTATCCCCGCTCTGGGGCCAACGTCCTGACTTTC. The whole variable domain, remainder taken from reference TRBV11-2 and TRBJ2-6, is EAGVAQSPRYKIIEKRQSVAFWCNPISGHATLYWYQQILGQGPKLLIQFQNNGVVDDSQLPKDRFSAERLKGVDSTLKIQPAKLEDSAVYLCASSFAVARTSYPRSGANVLTFGAGSRLTVL.

V is TRBV7-6 and J is TRBJ2-5, with 7 bases lining up with TRBD2. The CDR3 has 15 residues. The V gene end was trimmed by 3 bases and the J gene end by 5 bases; junction bases not matched to a gene: 9. CDR1 and CDR2 (germline): SGHVS, FNYEAQ. The CDR3 DNA sequence: TGTGCCAGCAGCTTGGGAGGGGCGGCGGGCGAGACCCAGTACTTC. Protein product: CASSLGGAAGETQYF.

The genes are TRBV5-4 and TRBJ2-3; 14 nucleotides match TRBD2. CDR3 length equals 16 residues. Germline loops: CDR1 SGHNT, CDR2 YYREEE (reference sequence). After removal of 4 bases from V and 4 bases from J, the junction contained 5 bases not matched to a gene. CDR3 sequence: CASSPTSGRAPDTQYF. The CDR3 DNA sequence: TGTGCCAGCAGCCCGACTAGCGGGAGGGCCCCAGATACGCAGTATTTT.

The chain carries TRBV10-3 and TRBJ2-7; 9 bases agree with TRBD1. This CDR3 region has 14 residues. The ends lost 8 bases at V and 2 bases at J; junction bases unmatched: 7. Germline V CDR1 and CDR2: ENHRY, SYGVKD. In DNA, the CDR3 is TGTGCCATCGCACAGGGGGCGTTAGCCTACGAGCAGTACTTC. Amino acid sequence: CAIAQGALAYEQYF.

The chain joins TRBV11-2 to TRBJ2-3; TRBD2 matches 9 bases. The CDR3 totals 16 residues. J gave up 4 bases and V 0 bases, and 5 bases lay outside the gene matches. Germline V gene sequence: CDR1 SGHAT, CDR2 FQNNGV. CDR3 nucleotides: TGTGCCAGCAGCTTAGAGGCGGGAGGGTTGTCAGATACGCAGTATTTT. Protein product: CASSLEAGGLSDTQYF. Together with reference TRBV11-2 and TRBJ2-3, the CDR3 gives the full variable domain: EAGVAQSPRYKIIEKRQSVAFWCNPISGHATLYWYQQILGQGPKLLIQFQNNGVVDDSQLPKDRFSAERLKGVDSTLKIQPAKLEDSAVYLCASSLEAGGLSDTQYFGPGTRLTVL.

This rearrangement joins TRBV4-1 to TRBJ1-5; a weak D match, TRBD1 (5 bases). CDR3 size: 13 residues. The V end was cut by 5 bases, the J end by 1 base, with 6 bases between. Germline values: CDR1 MGHRA, CDR2 YSYEKL. CDR3 amino acids: CASSGGSNQPQHF. As DNA, the CDR3 is TGCGCCAGCAGCGGGGGGAGCAATCAGCCCCAGCATTTT.

The chain joins TRBV3-1 (or the pseudogene TRBV3-2) to TRBJ2-5; 10 bases are a match to TRBD2. With V trimmed by 4 bases and J by 2 bases, 10 bases remained unmatched. CDR1 LGHDT and CDR2 YNNKEL come from the germline V gene (reference sequence). The length of the CDR3 is 17 residues. CDR3 amino acids: CASSPIGLADNQETQYF. The CDR3 DNA reads as TGTGCCAGCAGCCCGATTGGACTAGCGGATAATCAAGAGACCCAGTACTTC.

The chain is built from TRBV4-1 and TRBJ2-7, with D unresolved. Trimming removed 5 bases at V and 3 bases at J, with 5 bases between. Germline CDR1 MGHRA, CDR2 YSYEKL. This CDR3 comprises 11 residues. DNA of the CDR3: TGCGCCAGCAGCTCTAACTACGAGCAGTACTTC. The encoded protein is CASSSNYEQYF.

The table lists this clone with a count of one. The chain has TRBV6-5 and TRBJ1-1, with 8 bases identical to TRBD1. The CDR3 is made up of 14 amino acids. The junction had 3 bases not matched to a gene; V was cut back by 2 bases and J by 4 bases. Germline CDR1 reads MNHEY; CDR2 reads SVGAGI. The CDR3: CASSYGDRLTEAFF. CDR3 coding DNA: TGTGCCAGCAGTTACGGGGACAGGCTCACTGAAGCTTTCTTT.

This chain uses TRBV3-1 (or the pseudogene TRBV3-2) with TRBJ1-1; unclear D gene. Germline CDR1 LGHDT, CDR2 YNNKEL (reference sequence). The CDR3 runs 14 residues. The V end lost 0 bases, the J end lost 1 base, and 6 bases lay between the germline ends. CDR3 residues: CASSQDGANTEAFF. The CDR3 region has the DNA TGTGCCAGCAGCCAAGACGGTGCGAACACTGAAGCTTTCTTT.

V usage is TRBV11-3 and J usage is TRBJ2-7; unclear D gene. Germline V CDR1 and CDR2: SGHNT, YENEEA. The ends were cut back, 0 bases at V and 0 bases at J, with 9 bases in the middle. This CDR3 has 15 residues. Written as DNA, the CDR3 is TGTGCCAGCAGCTTAGACCTACAGAGCTCCTACGAGCAGTACTTC. Protein sequence: CASSLDLQSSYEQYF.

This clone was seen just once. The chain employs TRBV7-2 and TRBJ2-7; maybe TRBD1 (6 bases). The CDR3 contains 15 residues. Looked up from germline, CDR1 is SGHTA and CDR2 is FQGNSA. V was pared by 5 bases and J by 1 base, with 15 bases between. CDR3 nucleotides: TGTGCCAGCAGCGTGACAGGAGCCCTATCCTACGAGCAGTACTTC. It is translated as CASSVTGALSYEQYF.

The chain joins TRBV11-2 to TRBJ2-5; no firm D call. The CDR3 runs 14 residues. Germline CDR1 is SGHAT and CDR2 is FQNNGV. Deletions cut 1 base from V and 5 bases from J, with 11 bases between. CDR3 nucleotides: TGTGCCAGCAGCTTAGGAGCAGGTGTGGAGACCCAGTACTTC. This encodes CASSLGAGVETQYF. Together with reference TRBV11-2 and TRBJ2-5, the CDR3 gives the full variable domain: EAGVAQSPRYKIIEKRQSVAFWCNPISGHATLYWYQQILGQGPKLLIQFQNNGVVDDSQLPKDRFSAERLKGVDSTLKIQPAKLEDSAVYLCASSLGAGVETQYFGPGTRLLVL.

The CDR3 protein is CSVVQITTEAFF. CDR3 sequence (DNA): TGCAGCGTTGTCCAGATAACGACTGAAGCTTTCTTT. The chain combines TRBV29-1 with TRBJ1-1; no clear D. Trimming shortened V by 4 bases and J by 5 bases, and 11 bases separated the two germline ends. There are 12 residues in the CDR3. From germline, CDR1 is SQVTM and CDR2 ANQGSEA.

The gene calls are TRBV4-2 and TRBJ1-4; 7 nucleotides agree with TRBD1. The CDR3 extends over 15 amino acids. J gave up 3 bases and V 5 bases, and 6 bases lay outside the gene matches. The germline V gene has CDR1 LGHNA and CDR2 YNFKEQ. The CDR3 region has the DNA TGTGCCAGCAGCAAACGACAGGGTTCTAATGAAAAACTGTTTTTT. Amino acids: CASSKRQGSNEKLFF.

V and J are TRBV6-5 and TRBJ2-5; TRBD2 might be the D (7 bases). The germline CDR1 and CDR2 sequences are MNHEY and SVGAGI. The CDR3 runs 14 residues. V lost 8 bases, J lost 5 bases, and 18 bases lay in between. The CDR3 sequence: CASSTRRGGETQYF. DNA of the CDR3: TGTGCCAGCTCCACACGTAGGGGGGGGGAGACCCAGTACTTC.

The rearrangement links TRBV4-1 to TRBJ2-3; no reliable D call. Germline loops: CDR1 MGHRA, CDR2 YSYEKL. The V and J ends lost 1 base and 0 bases respectively, with 14 bases between them. The CDR3 is made up of 17 amino acids. As DNA, the CDR3 is TGCGCCAGCAGCCAAGGGGCAGGAACCACTAGCACAGATACGCAGTATTTT. It yields the protein CASSQGAGTTSTDTQYF.